This T cell receptor (beta chain) originates from a study of CD8 T cells in Susac syndrome (dated by TCRdb to between 2018 and 2020). Background for the entire study: Among the sequenced Susac syndrome patients, five or six had clinically active disease and about eight were in clinical remission. At the time of blood withdrawal, Susac syndrome patients were either therapy-naive, taking corticosteroids (with some also receiving IVIg), or on IVIg alone. The study used repertoire sequencing to test whether antigen drove CD8+ T cell activation and differentiation in Susac syndrome. General findings and caveats noted by the study authors: The study acknowledged that relatively few individuals were included in the TCR sequencing and HLA analysis. In patients with Susac syndrome, the CD4+ T cell repertoire showed no detectable clonal expansion.

The CDR3, from cysteine to phenylalanine, totals 13 residues. CDR3 DNA only is kept here, 39 bases in frame from base 1. V and J lose 7 bases and 4 bases, and a span of 14 bases separates them. CDR1 is given as DFQATT and CDR2 as SNEGSKA, both from the germline V gene (reference sequence). Peripheral blood CD8+ and CD4+ T cells from healthy donors, Susac syndrome patients and multiple sclerosis patients were profiled by high-throughput TCR beta sequencing. Recently defined diagnostic criteria for definite or probable disease were met by the Susac syndrome patients. Bulk CD8+ and CD4+ T cells were purified by magnetic negative isolation, whereas CD8+ TEMRA cells were enriched by FACS. Blood was collected in EDTA tubes and processed within 24 hours, with PBMCs isolated through density gradient centrifugation. PBMCs destined for TCR sequencing were cryopreserved in liquid nitrogen and later thawed in a 37 °C water bath. The sorted or isolated CD4+, CD8+ and CD8+ TEMRA cells reached a purity of at least 90%.

RNA was extracted with the RNeasy kit and about 0.5 to 1 ug was reverse transcribed using random hexamers. The immunoSEQ multiplex PCR assay, covering 54 Vbeta and 13 Jbeta segments, was used to amplify TCR beta CDR3 regions. PCR amplification bias was corrected using a synthetic template baseline for primer optimization and computational correction. The original methods were these. Reads were annotated to V, D and J genes according to IMGT and were analyzed with immunoSEQ Analyzer, with only productive sequences retained. Clonality was computed as one minus Shannon entropy normalized by log2 of the number of productive unique sequences. Public and private clones were assessed among the 100 most prevalent clones of each patient and control. A clone was defined as Susac-specific if it was absent from the healthy and MS cohorts, from some 1,100 published viral clones and from other ImmuneACCESS disease sequences. In-frame beta chains were kept once TCRdb had trimmed the public reads at Q25 with fastp and called clones with MiXCR. Identical CDR3 protein sequences are pooled into one entry, listed with their most common genes and DNA. TCRdb, not the authors, supplied the V and J calls. The sample table shows about 190,000 distinct CDR3 sequences, and roughly 95% are seen once. The ten largest clones take up around 0.1% of the sample.

With regard to this clonotype: No antigen is known for it. No clone much larger than this one lies a single base away; base qualities are absent.

The sequence links TRBV20-1 to TRBJ2-4; tentative D gene TRBD1, with 5 bases matching. The sample was CD4+ T cells from PBMCs. The clonotype originates from a human donor with Susac syndrome. The DNA sequence is given as TGCAGTGGTCACGAGGCAGGGAAAAACATTCAGTACTTC. This sequence encodes CSGHEAGKNIQYF.